This TCR beta chain was recovered during a study of PD-1 blockade in classical Hodgkin lymphoma. For the study at large: Patients received nivolumab 3 mg/kg intravenously every 2 weeks. Overall study results and limits: In CD4+ cells, TCR diversity went up significantly by C4D1, but in CD8+ cells it did not. Factors driving the repertoire differences, possibly disease activity or prior therapy, remain undefined. A reduction in baseline TCR diversity was reportedly seen in newly diagnosed patients relative to healthy donors.

As concerns this clone: Its antigen is currently unknown.

Exposure to brentuximab vedotin varied, and each patient had relapsed following autologous stem cell transplantation. The table came from immunoSEQ multiplex PCR; TCRdb's copy has only in-frame clones and leaves some out. The table shows about 40,000 clones, with over 55% occurring only once. The CDR3 loop spans 14 amino acids. V lost 3 bases and J lost 1, with 9 bases in between. Germline loops: CDR1 LGHNA, CDR2 YSLEER. This clonotype was sampled from a human donor with classical Hodgkin lymphoma. The chain employs TRBV4-3 and TRBJ1-1; D is unclear. The source material was peripheral blood mononuclear cells (PBMCs), sampled at baseline. CDR3 sequence reads: CASSQMGGNTEAFF. CDR3 DNA sequence: TGCGCCAGCAGCCAGATGGGTGGGAACACTGAAGCTTTCTTT.